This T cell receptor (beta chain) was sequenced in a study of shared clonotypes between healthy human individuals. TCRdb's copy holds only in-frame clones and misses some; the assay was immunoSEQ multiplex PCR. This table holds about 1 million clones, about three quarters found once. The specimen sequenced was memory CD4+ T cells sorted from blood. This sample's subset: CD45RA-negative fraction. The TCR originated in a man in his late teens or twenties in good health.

CDR3 bases: TGTGCCAGCAGGTGGGGACCGAACAATGAGCAGTTCTTC. It is translated as CASRWGPNNEQFF. The chain joins TRBV7-2 to TRBJ2-1; D might be TRBD1 or TRBD2, each matching 5 bases. This CDR3 comprises 13 residues. The germline V and J ends were trimmed by 6 bases and 5 bases, with 11 bases remaining between them. Germline CDR1 and CDR2: SGHTA and FQGNSA.